These 27 T cell receptor beta chains share one sample of origin, sequenced in a study of cytomegalovirus exposure and HLA in healthy donors. The PCR contained 60 Vbeta and 13 Jbeta primers. Method: immunoSEQ multiplex PCR; TCRdb's copy keeps in-frame clones and lacks some. This sample has fewer than 250,000 clones; under 80% occur once, and the top ten carry 4.5% to 5.5%. Material: PBMCs. The receptors were sampled from a man aged 25 to 40 in good health and CMV-seropositive.

On this clone: A junction boundary mismatches the germline segment, possibly from a read error. The chain recombines TRBV18 with TRBJ1-1, with 7 bases aligning to TRBD1. The CDR3 is 14 residues long. Germline CDR1 and CDR2: KGHSH and LQKENI. CDR3 protein: CASSPQQGNPEAFF. DNA of the CDR3: TGTGCCAGCTCACCTCAACAGGGGAACCCTGAAGCTTTCTTT.

The CDR3 DNA follows: TGTGCCAGCAGTTACGGAGGACAGATGAACACTGAAGCTTTCTTT. This sequence encodes CASSYGGQMNTEAFF. This chain joins TRBV6-5 and TRBJ1-1; possible D gene TRBD1, 6 bases. Germline CDR1 is MNHEY and CDR2 is SVGAGI. The CDR3 has 15 amino acids. V lost 2 bases and J lost 0, with 10 bases in between.

J is TRBJ2-5 and V is TRBV5-4, with 11 bases lining up with TRBD2. V lost 0 bases, J lost 5 bases, and 6 bases stayed unmatched. The germline V gene encodes CDR1 SGHNT and CDR2 YYREEE (reference sequence). The CDR3 spans 16 residues. Here the CDR3 reads CASSLGLAGGRETQYF. CDR3 nucleotide sequence: TGTGCCAGCAGCTTGGGGCTAGCGGGGGGTCGGGAGACCCAGTACTTC.

The genes are TRBV10-1 and TRBJ2-7; possible D gene TRBD1, 5 bases. The CDR3 contains 18 residues. Trimming took 11 bases from V and 2 from J, leaving 31 bases between them. From germline, CDR1 is WNHNN and CDR2 SYGVQD (reference sequence). DNA for the CDR3: TGCGCCGATTACCAGGTCGCGAGCCCCCAGGGCGTGGCCTACGAGCAGTACTTC. It codes for CADYQVASPQGVAYEQYF.

This clone was observed a single time. This chain uses TRBV18 with TRBJ1-1, with D unresolved. The CDR3 runs to 14 residues. Germline lookup yields CDR1 KGHSH and CDR2 LQKENI. The V end lost 3 bases, the J end lost 5 bases, and 13 bases lay between the germline ends. The chain's CDR3 is CASSPGPPGTEAFF. Written as DNA, the CDR3 is TGTGCCAGCTCACCCGGGCCCCCGGGGACTGAAGCTTTCTTT.

This clone came up a few times. The rearrangement joins TRBV28 to TRBJ1-3, with D possibly being TRBD1 (6 bases). CDR3 size: 17 residues. In germline, CDR1 is MDHEN, CDR2 SYDVKM. Trimming pared 4 bases from V and 2 bases from J, leaving 18 bases between. CDR3 amino acids: CASSSRTESLAGNTIYF. CDR3 sequence (DNA): TGTGCCAGCAGTTCCCGGACAGAAAGTCTAGCTGGAAACACCATATATTTT.

The chain has TRBV11-2 and TRBJ2-7, with D unclear. The CDR3 sequence is 15 residues long. Deletions cut 5 bases from V and 2 bases from J, with 16 bases between. Germline V lookup: CDR1 SGHAT, CDR2 FQNNGV. The DNA for the CDR3 is TGTGCCAGCAGCCCCCGGCAGGTTCCAGCCTACGAGCAGTACTTC. This codes for CASSPRQVPAYEQYF.

This clone occurred a few times. The chain joins TRBV14 to TRBJ2-2; maybe TRBD1 (5 bases). Trimming left V 3 bases short and J 0 bases short, with 14 bases between. This CDR3 comprises 17 residues. The germline CDR1 and CDR2 sequences are SGHDN and FVKESK. The CDR3 protein is CASSHRTYQTNTGELFF. The CDR3 coding sequence is TGTGCCAGCAGCCATCGGACATACCAGACGAACACCGGGGAGCTGTTTTTT.

J is TRBJ2-1 and V is TRBV30, with 11 bases aligning to TRBD1. The CDR3 length is 16 residues. The junction had 3 bases not matched to a gene; V was cut back by 2 bases and J by 0 bases. CDR1 is GTSNPN and CDR2 is SVGIG in the germline V gene (reference sequence). CDR3 coding DNA: TGTGCCTGGAGTAAAGGGACAGGGGGCTCCTACAATGAGCAGTTCTTC. Translated: CAWSKGTGGSYNEQFF.

The gene calls are TRBV5-6 and TRBJ2-7; maybe TRBD2 (6 bases). The CDR3 covers 17 residues. CDR1 is SGHDT and CDR2 is YYEEEE in the germline V gene. Trimming took off 0 bases at V and 0 bases at J, with 16 bases between the two ends. The CDR3 region has the DNA TGTGCCAGCAGCTTGGGTTCTAGGCGGGGTGGCTCCTACGAGCAGTACTTC. Translating gives CASSLGSRRGGSYEQYF.

This sequence joins TRBV7-8 and TRBJ1-4; D is uncertain. Germline V gene data show CDR1 as SGHVS and CDR2 as FQNEAQ. The CDR3 is made up of 15 amino acids. V lost 1 base to trimming and J lost 0 bases, with 6 bases between them. CDR3 coding DNA: TGTGCCAGCAGCTTAGGTCGTGCAACTAATGAAAAACTGTTTTTT. It encodes CASSLGRATNEKLFF.

The genes are TRBV30 and TRBJ1-1; D uncertain. The CDR3 contains 13 residues. In germline, CDR1 is GTSNPN, CDR2 SVGIG (reference sequence). The V end was cut by 4 bases, the J end by 7 bases, with 16 bases between. CDR3 coding DNA: TGTGCCTGGAACGCGGGTTTGGCCGATGAAGCTTTCTTT. Its translation: CAWNAGLADEAFF.

The rearrangement links TRBV7-3 to TRBJ2-1; possibly TRBD1 for D (5 bases). The germline V and J ends were trimmed by 5 bases and 7 bases, with 15 bases remaining between them. Germline CDR1 SGHTA, CDR2 FQGTGA. The CDR3 is 14 amino acids. The CDR3 coding sequence is TGTGCCAGCAGCCCTTCCGACAGCCCGAATGAGCAGTTCTTC. Protein: CASSPSDSPNEQFF.

The chain joins TRBV4-1 to TRBJ2-1, with no clear D. The germline V gene has CDR1 MGHRA and CDR2 YSYEKL. The CDR3 length is 14 residues. Trimming took off 5 bases at V and 0 bases at J, with 8 bases between the two ends. DNA of the CDR3: TGCGCCAGCAGCTCAAGGAGCTCCTACAATGAGCAGTTCTTC. Translated: CASSSRSSYNEQFF.

The J gene is TRBJ2-5, the V gene TRBV5-1; no clear D gene. The V and J ends lost 5 bases and 3 bases respectively, with 11 bases between them. There are 13 residues in the CDR3. The V gene's germline CDR1 is SGHRS and CDR2 YFSETQ. The CDR3 here is CASRAQQKETQYF. The CDR3 DNA reads TGCGCCAGCAGGGCACAGCAAAAAGAGACCCAGTACTTC.

A single count supports this clone. V and J are TRBV28 and TRBJ2-7; 8 nucleotides agree with TRBD2. V dropped 6 bases and J dropped 2; count of bases not matched to a gene: 12. The CDR3 loop spans 16 amino acids. Germline V lookup: CDR1 MDHEN, CDR2 SYDVKM. The CDR3 region is CASSPSVLAGPYEQYF. DNA for the CDR3: TGTGCCAGCAGCCCCTCCGTGTTAGCGGGACCCTACGAGCAGTACTTC.

This CDR3 is CASSPIKRGGNYGYTF. CDR3 coding DNA: TGTGCCAGCAGCCCAATAAAGAGGGGGGGGAACTATGGCTACACCTTC. This chain links TRBV11-2 with TRBJ1-2, with D possibly TRBD1 on 6 matching bases. Trimming pared 5 bases from V and 2 bases from J, leaving 18 bases between. The V gene's germline CDR1 is SGHAT and CDR2 FQNNGV. This CDR3 is built from 16 residues.

The genes are TRBV7-9 and TRBJ2-7; possibly TRBD1 for D (5 bases). CDR1 is SEHNR, CDR2 FQNEAQ, per germline (reference sequence). V lost 5 bases, J lost 5 bases, and 19 bases lay in between. The CDR3 has 15 amino acids. CDR3 DNA: TGTGCCAGCAGCCTCCCCCAGACAGTGAGAAACGAGCAGTACTTC. It yields the protein CASSLPQTVRNEQYF. Based on the CDR3 plus reference TRBV7-9 and TRBJ2-7, the full variable domain is DTGVSQNPRHKITKRGQNVTFRCDPISEHNRLYWYRQTLGQGPEFLTYFQNEAQLEKSRLLSDRFSAERPKGSFSTLEIQRTEQGDSAMYLCASSLPQTVRNEQYFGPGTRLTVT.

This chain connects TRBV7-8 to TRBJ1-6, with D possibly matching TRBD1 (5 bases). The V end was cut by 0 bases, the J end by 7 bases, with 10 bases between. The germline gives CDR1 SGHVS, CDR2 FQNEAQ. This CDR3 spans 15 amino acids. CDR3 coding DNA: TGTGCCAGCAGCTTAGCCCGGACAATGAATTCACCCCTCCACTTT. It translates to CASSLARTMNSPLHF. The full variable domain, with the rest looked up from reference TRBV7-8 and TRBJ1-6, is GAGVSQSPRYKVAKRGQDVALRCDPISGHVSLFWYQQALGQGPEFLTYFQNEAQLDKSGLPSDRFFAERPEGSVSTLKIQRTQQEDSAVYLCASSLARTMNSPLHFGNGTRLTVT.

The genes are TRBV10-3 and TRBJ1-1; tentatively, D is TRBD1 (6 bases). V dropped 3 bases and J dropped 2 bases, with 13 bases sitting between them. This CDR3 contains 15 residues. The germline V gene encodes CDR1 ENHRY and CDR2 SYGVKD. In DNA, the CDR3 is TGTGCCATCAGTGACCGCTGGGGGCAAAACACTGAAGCTTTCTTT. Protein product: CAISDRWGQNTEAFF.

Worth noting for this clone: At one boundary the junction diverges from the germline segment, which might be a read error. The chain joins TRBV15 to TRBJ2-7, with a possible D match to TRBD1 (6 bases). The V gene's germline CDR1 is LNHNV and CDR2 YYDKDF (reference sequence). CDR3 size: 16 residues. The CDR3: CTTSSLLRDITYEQYF. In DNA form, the CDR3 reads TGTACCACCAGCAGCCTCCTCAGGGACATAACCTACGAGCAGTACTTC.

The gene calls are TRBV13 and TRBJ2-7; TRBD1 agrees at 10 bases. Germline values: CDR1 PRHDT, CDR2 FYEKMQ (reference sequence). The CDR3 length is 14 residues. With V trimmed by 4 bases and J by 6 bases, 6 bases remained unmatched. The CDR3 loop reads CASSWGQGLGEQYF. DNA for the CDR3: TGTGCCAGCAGCTGGGGACAGGGGTTGGGCGAGCAGTACTTC.

The V call is TRBV28, the J call TRBJ1-4, with TRBD1 matching over 7 bases. Germline V gene sequence: CDR1 MDHEN, CDR2 SYDVKM. The junction had 3 bases not matched to a gene; V was cut back by 10 bases and J by 7 bases. There are 11 residues in the CDR3. The chain's CDR3 is CATQGSEKLFF. The CDR3, as DNA: TGTGCCACACAGGGGAGTGAAAAACTGTTTTTT.

The rearrangement joins TRBV9 to TRBJ1-6; 8 bases match TRBD1. CDR3 length: 16 residues. Trimming removed 0 bases from V and 4 bases from J; junction bases left unmatched: 3. CDR1 and CDR2 from the germline V gene are SGDLS and YYNGEE. CDR3 region: CASSVDRTGYNSPLHF. For the CDR3, the DNA is TGTGCCAGCAGCGTAGACCGGACAGGGTATAATTCACCCCTCCACTTT.

The rearrangement joins TRBV9 to TRBJ2-6; 7 nucleotides line up with TRBD2. The CDR3 contains 17 residues. V was clipped by 2 bases and J by 0 bases; unmatched bases: 5. Germline V gene sequence: CDR1 SGDLS, CDR2 YYNGEE. The CDR3 DNA is TGTGCCAGCAGCGTGAGCGGGGTTTCCTCTGGGGCCAACGTCCTGACTTTC. Protein sequence: CASSVSGVSSGANVLTF.

This clone was seen only a few times. V gene TRBV5-6 combines with J gene TRBJ1-2; 12 bases are a match to TRBD1. This CDR3 spans 15 amino acids. Germline lookup yields CDR1 SGHDT and CDR2 YYEEEE. V trimming: 2 bases; J trimming: 7 bases; junction bases outside the gene matches: 6. The CDR3 loop reads CASSFQGTGGGGYTF. In DNA form, the CDR3 reads TGTGCCAGCAGCTTTCAAGGGACAGGGGGCGGTGGCTACACCTTC. The full variable domain, with the rest looked up from reference TRBV5-6 and TRBJ1-2, is DAGVTQSPTHLIKTRGQQVTLRCSPKSGHDTVSWYQQALGQGPQFIFQYYEEEERQRGNFPDRFSGHQFPNYSSELNVNALLLGDSALYLCASSFQGTGGGGYTFGSGTRLTVV.

In regard to this clone: The junction differs from germline at one of its ends, possibly a read error. V and J are TRBV6-5 and TRBJ1-5; D gene unclear. Germline V gene lookup returns CDR1 MNHEY and CDR2 SVGAGI. The CDR3 contains 16 residues. The CDR3 sequence: CASSYSRPSGNQPRHF. CDR3 nucleotides: TGTGCCAGCAGTTACTCTAGGCCGTCGGGGAATCAGCCCCGGCATTTT.